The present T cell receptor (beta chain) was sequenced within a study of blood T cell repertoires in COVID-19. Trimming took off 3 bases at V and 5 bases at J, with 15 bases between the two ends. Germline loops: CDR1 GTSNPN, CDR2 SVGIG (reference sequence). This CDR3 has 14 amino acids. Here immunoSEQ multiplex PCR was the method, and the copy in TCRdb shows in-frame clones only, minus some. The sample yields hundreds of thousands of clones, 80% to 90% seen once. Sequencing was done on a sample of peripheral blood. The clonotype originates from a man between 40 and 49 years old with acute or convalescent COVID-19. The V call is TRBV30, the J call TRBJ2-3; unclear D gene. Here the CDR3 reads CAWRRSAAGDTQYF. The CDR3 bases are TGTGCCTGGAGAAGAAGTGCCGCCGGAGATACGCAGTATTTT.